This T cell receptor beta chain was recorded in a study of T cell responses to AZD1222 COVID-19 vaccine. Overall study findings and caveats: Only 5 or 6 people who got AZD1222 tested seropositive at baseline. Mostly white British, mostly female donors; authors suggested clonal diversity may be underestimated. Nearly half of spike-specific TCRs reportedly target unmutated variant regions. None of the repertoires were sampled until the peak T cell response had passed.

TCRdb's copy holds only in-frame clones and misses some; the assay was immunoSEQ multiplex PCR. The sample carries 120,000 to 150,000 clones, nearly 90% recorded once. On this clone itself: The antigen is undetermined.

V gave up 2 bases and J gave up 0 bases, with 10 bases separating them. The germline CDR1 and CDR2 sequences are SGDLS and YYNGEE. CDR3 length: 15 amino acids. The V call is TRBV9, the J call TRBJ2-3; D gene ambiguous. This clonotype was obtained from an adult in good health. The source was peripheral blood, collected on day 0 of AZD1222 vaccination. The CDR3 loop reads CASSVRPTSTDTQYF. The CDR3 DNA sequence: TGTGCCAGCAGCGTTCGACCGACAAGCACAGATACGCAGTATTTT.